These T cell receptor beta chains were read from a single sample in a study of cytomegalovirus exposure and HLA in healthy donors. Data came from immunoSEQ multiplex PCR; TCRdb stores just in-frame clones and leaves some out. The sample lists approximately 120,000 clones, more than 65% occurring once. Sequenced: PBMCs. These receptors were taken from a woman aged 40 to 50 in good health and CMV-seropositive. The CDR3 runs from the conserved cysteine through the conserved F or W.

TRBJ1-1 TRBV29-1 CSVHQGFSTEAFF
TRBJ2-2 TRBV14 CASSHKNTGELFF
NA TRBV6-1 CASSELRGLAEQYF
TRBJ2-5 TRBV11-1 CASSLMGQGVSLQETQYF
TRBJ1-2 TRBV28 CASSRAGGGRNGYTF
TRBJ2-5 TRBV15 CATSRDLGLGETQYF
TRBJ1-1 TRBV7-7 CASSPGGANTEAFF
TRBJ1-1 TRBV6-1 CASSEAPGNTEAFF
TRBJ2-2 TRBV28 CASSLPLYGLAGVKTGELFF
TRBJ2-1 TRBV6-5 CASSTSGYNEQFF
TRBJ2-7 TRBV5-1 CASSSDLTSYEQYF
TRBJ1-1 TRBV5-1 CASSLAGQLDEAFF
TRBJ1-1 TRBV21-1 CASSKGTGPNTEAFF
TRBJ2-7 TRBV18 CASSPPGTGGEQYF
NA TRBV7-9 CASSFVGAGDYEQYF
TRBJ1-3 TRBV6-6 CASISSGTGNTIYF
TRBJ1-3 TRBV6-6 CASSRGDKGNTIYF
TRBJ2-1 TRBV7-2 CASSETSGTAYNEQFF
TRBJ1-4 TRBV30 CAWRGRTNEKLFF
TRBJ2-2 TRBV27 CASSPEDTGELFF
TRBJ1-1 TRBV29-1 CSARDPGTEAFF
TRBJ2-7 TRBV7-9 CASSFGTHYEQYF
TRBJ2-3 TRBV4-1 CASSRSIVAGGGTDTQYF
TRBJ2-3 TRBV19 CASRGTGFDTQYF
TRBJ2-3 TRBV15 CATSRDLLDTQYF
TRBJ2-5 TRBV7-6 CASSSIGLETQYF
TRBJ2-2 TRBV6-1 CASSEASAGRGTGELFF
TRBJ2-3 TRBV2 CASSGGQGGDTQYF
TRBJ1-2 TRBV28 CAIRPRTGINYGYTF
TRBJ1-5 TRBV6-5 CASSSTDNQPQHF
TRBJ1-5 TRBV2 CASSETVSNQPQHF
TRBJ2-3 TRBV6-6 CASSYSSGRGDTQYF
TRBJ2-7 TRBV2 CASSSPGLASNEQYF
TRBJ1-2 TRBV7-9 CASSTHTGFNYGYTF
TRBJ1-1 TRBV7-2 CASSRQANTEAFF
TRBJ2-1 TRBV5-1 CASSREGQGQFF
TRBJ2-6 TRBV28 CASSFYGRPSGANVLTF
TRBJ2-1 TRBV28 CASSLWSRDEQFF
TRBJ2-6 TRBV10-3 CAISESEGTGGFGANVLTF
TRBJ1-4 TRBV6-5 CASSYSLSGGEKLFF
TRBJ1-1 TRBV5-4 CASSLEGLTEAFF
TRBJ2-1 TRBV10-1 CASSASGRVNEQFF
TRBJ2-5 TRBV28 CASSVIGTGVKETQYF
TRBJ1-3 TRBV9 CASSVFDRAHSGNTIYF
TRBJ2-7 TRBV6-1 CASSSSRGIRSYF
TRBJ1-2 TRBV6-5 CASSYSKRTGYTF
TRBJ1-2 TRBV19 CASSIVEGDGYTF
TRBJ2-1 TRBV7-9 CASSPNPGLAGENEQFF
TRBJ1-3 TRBV5-1 CASSLTGYGNTIYF
TRBJ1-2 TRBV5-6 CASSLTQGRGYTF
TRBJ2-3 TRBV27 CASSLLEAVADTQYF
TRBJ2-3 TRBV7-3 CASSKGLAGADTQYF
TRBJ2-2 TRBV19 CASSILGTSGIANTGELFF
TRBJ2-1 TRBV29-1 CSIPGQGGFYNEQFF
TRBJ1-2 TRBV30 CAWMQGGPRGYTF
TRBJ2-2 TRBV10-3 CAISESGGWSTGELFF
TRBJ1-2 TRBV28 CASTLAGSDGYTF
TRBJ2-7 TRBV19 CASSTGSYEQYF
TRBJ2-2 TRBV11-3 CASSTRGTGELFF
TRBJ2-3 TRBV4-1 CASSRGWTDTQYF